Sequencing of this T cell receptor beta chain was carried out in a study of neoadjuvant anti-PD-1 for oral cavity cancer. V dropped 6 bases and J dropped 10; count of bases not matched to a gene: 13. The CDR3 length is 16 residues. CDR1 and CDR2 (germline): SNHLY, FYNNEI. PBMC libraries mostly used about 450 ng of input genomic DNA, with six replicates per sample. TCRdb keeps only in-frame clones here, not all; method: immunoSEQ multiplex PCR. The sample has about 72,000 clones, over 70% seen once. PBMCs were not maintained or expanded in culture before analysis. This clone was observed a few times. Sample: PBMCs, taken before nivolumab (anti-PD-1) treatment. The chain has TRBV2 and TRBJ2-1; 12 nucleotides agree with TRBD2. The clonotype comes from a person between 40 and 85 years old with oral cavity squamous cell carcinoma. The CDR3: CASRYPPSGTSGEQFF. CDR3 coding DNA: TGTGCCAGCAGGTACCCCCCATCCGGGACTAGCGGGGAGCAGTTCTTC. The entire variable domain, with the rest obtained from reference TRBV2 and TRBJ2-1, is as follows: EPEVTQTPSHQVTQMGQEVILRCVPISNHLYFYWYRQILGQKVEFLVSFYNNEISEKSEIFDDQFSVERPDGSNFTLKIRSTKLEDSAMYFCASRYPPSGTSGEQFFGPGTRLTVL.